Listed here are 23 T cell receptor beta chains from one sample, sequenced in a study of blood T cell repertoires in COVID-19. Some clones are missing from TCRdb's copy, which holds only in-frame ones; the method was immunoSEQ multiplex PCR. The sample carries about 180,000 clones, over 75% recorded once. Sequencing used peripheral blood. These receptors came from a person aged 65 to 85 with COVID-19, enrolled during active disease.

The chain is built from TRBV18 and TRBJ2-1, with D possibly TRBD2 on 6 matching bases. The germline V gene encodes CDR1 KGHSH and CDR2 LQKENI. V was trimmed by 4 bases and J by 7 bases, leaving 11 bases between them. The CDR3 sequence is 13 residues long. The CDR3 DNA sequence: TGTGCCAGCTCACGTAGCGCGGGAAATGAGCAGTTCTTC. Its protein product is CASSRSAGNEQFF.

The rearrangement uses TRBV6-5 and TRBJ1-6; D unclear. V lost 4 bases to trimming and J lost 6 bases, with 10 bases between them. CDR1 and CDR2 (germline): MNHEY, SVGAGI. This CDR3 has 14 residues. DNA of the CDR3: TGTGCCAGCAGTTGGAGTTTGGGTAATTCACCCCTCCACTTT. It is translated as CASSWSLGNSPLHF.

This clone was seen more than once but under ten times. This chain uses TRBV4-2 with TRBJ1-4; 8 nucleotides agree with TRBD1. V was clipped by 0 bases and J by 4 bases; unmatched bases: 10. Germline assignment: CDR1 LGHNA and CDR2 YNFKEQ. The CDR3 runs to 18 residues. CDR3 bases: TGTGCCAGCAGCCAAGATGGGGCAGGGGGCCAGAATAATGAAAAACTGTTTTTT. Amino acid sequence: CASSQDGAGGQNNEKLFF.

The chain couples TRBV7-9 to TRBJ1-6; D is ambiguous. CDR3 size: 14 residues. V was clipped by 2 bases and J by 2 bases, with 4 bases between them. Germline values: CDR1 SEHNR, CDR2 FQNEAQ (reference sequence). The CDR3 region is CASSLSAYNSPLHF. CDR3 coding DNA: TGTGCCAGCAGCTTATCGGCCTATAATTCACCCCTCCACTTT.

As DNA, the CDR3 is TGTGCCAGCTCACCGCGGGGAAGAAGCACAGATACGCAGTATTTT. Residues: CASSPRGRSTDTQYF. The chain combines TRBV18 with TRBJ2-3, with D possibly TRBD2 on 6 matching bases. Germline CDR1 is KGHSH and CDR2 is LQKENI. The V end lost 3 bases, the J end lost 0 bases, and 10 bases lay between the germline ends. This CDR3 comprises 15 residues.

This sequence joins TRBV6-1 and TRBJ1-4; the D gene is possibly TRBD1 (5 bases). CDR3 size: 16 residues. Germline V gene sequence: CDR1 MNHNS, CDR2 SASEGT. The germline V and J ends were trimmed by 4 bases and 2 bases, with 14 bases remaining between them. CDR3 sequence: CASSGDSVGTNEKLFF. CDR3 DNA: TGTGCCAGCAGTGGGGACTCGGTGGGCACTAATGAAAAACTGTTTTTT.

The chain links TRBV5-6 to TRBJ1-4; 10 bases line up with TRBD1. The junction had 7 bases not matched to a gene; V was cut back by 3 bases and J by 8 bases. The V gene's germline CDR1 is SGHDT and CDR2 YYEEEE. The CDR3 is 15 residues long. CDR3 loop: CASSSPGTGDEKLFF. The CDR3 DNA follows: TGTGCCAGCAGCTCCCCGGGGACAGGGGACGAAAAACTGTTTTTT.

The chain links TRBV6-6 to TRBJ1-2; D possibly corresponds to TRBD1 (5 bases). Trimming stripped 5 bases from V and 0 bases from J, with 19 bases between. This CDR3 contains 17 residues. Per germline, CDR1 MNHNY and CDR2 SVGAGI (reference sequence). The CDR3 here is CASSPPLTGYSNYGYTF. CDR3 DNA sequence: TGTGCCAGCAGTCCACCACTAACAGGATACTCTAACTATGGCTACACCTTC.

CDR3 in amino acids: CATSVSGGETQYF. The CDR3 DNA reads TGTGCCACCAGTGTATCGGGAGGAGAGACCCAGTACTTC. The chain combines TRBV24-1 with TRBJ2-5; TRBD2 matches at 7 bases. From germline, CDR1 is KGHDR and CDR2 SFDVKD. V lost 5 bases to trimming and J lost 4 bases; unmatched junction nucleotides: 3. The CDR3 contains 13 residues.

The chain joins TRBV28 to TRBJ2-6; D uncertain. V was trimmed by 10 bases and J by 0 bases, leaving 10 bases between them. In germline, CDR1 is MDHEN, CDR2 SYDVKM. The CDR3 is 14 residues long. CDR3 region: CATNGGSGANVLTF. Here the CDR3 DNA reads TGTGCCACCAACGGTGGCTCTGGGGCCAACGTCCTGACTTTC.

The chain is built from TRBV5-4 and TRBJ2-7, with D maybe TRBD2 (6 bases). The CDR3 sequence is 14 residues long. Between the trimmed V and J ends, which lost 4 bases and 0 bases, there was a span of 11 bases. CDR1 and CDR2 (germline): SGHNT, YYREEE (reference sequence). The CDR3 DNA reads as TGTGCCAGCAGCCCATCGACTAGCTCCTACGAGCAGTACTTC. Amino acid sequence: CASSPSTSSYEQYF.

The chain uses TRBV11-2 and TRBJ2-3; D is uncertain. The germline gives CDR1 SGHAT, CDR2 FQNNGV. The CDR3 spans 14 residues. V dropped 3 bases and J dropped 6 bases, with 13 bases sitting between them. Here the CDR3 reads CASSLNQWPDTQYF. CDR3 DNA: TGTGCCAGCAGCTTGAACCAATGGCCTGATACGCAGTATTTT.

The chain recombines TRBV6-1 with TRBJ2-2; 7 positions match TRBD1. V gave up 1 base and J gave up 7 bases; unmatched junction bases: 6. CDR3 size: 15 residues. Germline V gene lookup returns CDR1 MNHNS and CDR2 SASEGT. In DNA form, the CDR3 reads TGTGCCAGCAGTGAAGGGGCAGGGGGTAACGGGGAGCTGTTTTTT. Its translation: CASSEGAGGNGELFF.

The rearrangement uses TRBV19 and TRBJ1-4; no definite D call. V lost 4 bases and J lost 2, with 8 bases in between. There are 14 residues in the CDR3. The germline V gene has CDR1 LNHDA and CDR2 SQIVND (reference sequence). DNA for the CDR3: TGTGCCAGTAGTAGCCAGTTGACTAATGAAAAACTGTTTTTT. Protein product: CASSSQLTNEKLFF.

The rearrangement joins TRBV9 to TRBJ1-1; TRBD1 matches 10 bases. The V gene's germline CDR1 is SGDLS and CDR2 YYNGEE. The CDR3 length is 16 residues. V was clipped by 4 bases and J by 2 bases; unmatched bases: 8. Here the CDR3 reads CASSPQTGGSNTEAFF. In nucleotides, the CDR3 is TGTGCCAGCAGCCCTCAGACAGGGGGCTCTAACACTGAAGCTTTCTTT.

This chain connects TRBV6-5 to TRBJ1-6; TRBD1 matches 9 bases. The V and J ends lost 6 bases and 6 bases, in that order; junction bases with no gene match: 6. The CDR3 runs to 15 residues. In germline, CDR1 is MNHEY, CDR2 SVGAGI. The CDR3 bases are TGTGCCAGCAGGACGGGACAGGGTTCTAATTCACCCCTCCACTTT. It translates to CASRTGQGSNSPLHF.

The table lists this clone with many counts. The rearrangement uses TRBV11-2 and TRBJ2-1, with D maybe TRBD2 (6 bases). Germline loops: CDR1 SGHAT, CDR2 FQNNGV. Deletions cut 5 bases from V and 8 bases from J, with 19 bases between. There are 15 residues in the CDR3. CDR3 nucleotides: TGTGCCAGCAGCCCCGTTGGGAGGAGGGCCCATGAGCAGTTCTTC. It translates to CASSPVGRRAHEQFF.

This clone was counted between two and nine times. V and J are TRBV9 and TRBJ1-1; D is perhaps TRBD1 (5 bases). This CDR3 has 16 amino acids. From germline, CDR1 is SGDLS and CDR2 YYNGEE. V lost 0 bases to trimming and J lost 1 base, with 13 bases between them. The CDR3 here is CASSVAGGGWNTEAFF. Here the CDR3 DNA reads TGTGCCAGCAGCGTAGCTGGGGGGGGTTGGAACACTGAAGCTTTCTTT.

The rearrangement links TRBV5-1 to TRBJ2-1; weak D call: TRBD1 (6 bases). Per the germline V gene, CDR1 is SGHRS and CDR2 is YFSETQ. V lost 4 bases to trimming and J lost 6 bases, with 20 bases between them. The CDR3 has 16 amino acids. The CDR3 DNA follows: TGCGCCAGCAGCACTCAACCGGGGCTAGGGGGCAATGAGCAGTTCTTC. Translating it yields CASSTQPGLGGNEQFF.

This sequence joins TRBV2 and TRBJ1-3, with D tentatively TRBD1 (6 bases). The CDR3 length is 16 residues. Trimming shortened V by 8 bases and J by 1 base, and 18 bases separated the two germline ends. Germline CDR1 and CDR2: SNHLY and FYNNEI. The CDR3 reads CASSDPLDSSGNTIYF. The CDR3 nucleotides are TGTGCCAGCTCCGACCCCTTGGACAGTTCTGGAAACACCATATATTTT. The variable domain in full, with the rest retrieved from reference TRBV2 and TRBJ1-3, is EPEVTQTPSHQVTQMGQEVILRCVPISNHLYFYWYRQILGQKVEFLVSFYNNEISEKSEIFDDQFSVERPDGSNFTLKIRSTKLEDSAMYFCASSDPLDSSGNTIYFGEGSWLTVV.

CDR3 in DNA: TGTGCCAGCAGTGGGGCCACAGCCCAGCATTTT. Protein product: CASSGATAQHF. The chain uses TRBV12-3 or TRBV12-4 and TRBJ1-5; D might be TRBD1 (5 bases). V was clipped by 5 bases and J by 11 bases, with 10 bases between them. The CDR3 covers 11 residues.

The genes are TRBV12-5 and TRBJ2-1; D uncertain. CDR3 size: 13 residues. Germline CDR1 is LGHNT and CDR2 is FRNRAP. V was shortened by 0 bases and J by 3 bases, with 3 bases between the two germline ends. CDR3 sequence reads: CASGLVGYNEQFF. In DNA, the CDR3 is TGTGCTAGTGGTTTGGTCGGCTACAATGAGCAGTTCTTC. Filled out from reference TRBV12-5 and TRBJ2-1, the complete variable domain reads DARVTQTPRHKVTEMGQEVTMRCQPILGHNTVFWYRQTMMQGLELLAYFRNRAPLDDSGMPKDRFSAEMPDATLATLKIQPSEPRDSAVYFCASGLVGYNEQFFGPGTRLTVL.

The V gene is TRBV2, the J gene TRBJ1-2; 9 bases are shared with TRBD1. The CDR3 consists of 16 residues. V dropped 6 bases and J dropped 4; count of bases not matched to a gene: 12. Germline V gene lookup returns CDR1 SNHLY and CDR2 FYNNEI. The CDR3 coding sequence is TGTGCCAGCAGGGGGGGGATGGGACAGGGTTTCTATGGCTACACCTTC. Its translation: CASRGGMGQGFYGYTF. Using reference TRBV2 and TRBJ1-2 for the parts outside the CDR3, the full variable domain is EPEVTQTPSHQVTQMGQEVILRCVPISNHLYFYWYRQILGQKVEFLVSFYNNEISEKSEIFDDQFSVERPDGSNFTLKIRSTKLEDSAMYFCASRGGMGQGFYGYTFGSGTRLTVV.